This entry lists 8 T cell receptor beta chains sequenced from one sample in a study of T cell responses to AZD1222 COVID-19 vaccine. Data came from immunoSEQ multiplex PCR; TCRdb stores just in-frame clones and leaves some out. The sample records roughly 150,000 clones, 85% to 90% being singletons. This specimen consisted of peripheral blood, obtained on day 0 of AZD1222 vaccination. The receptor set was obtained from an adult in good health.

The V call is TRBV6-4, the J call TRBJ2-7; tentatively, D is TRBD1 or TRBD2 (5 bases each). This CDR3 has 15 amino acids. CDR1 and CDR2 from the germline V gene are MRHNA and SNTAGT. The V end was cut by 2 bases, the J end by 7 bases, with 18 bases between. CDR3 in amino acids: CASSDRPSGPGEQYV. The CDR3 DNA reads TGTGCCAGCAGTGACCGGCCTTCGGGGCCGGGGGAGCAGTACGTC.

This chain links TRBV20-1 with TRBJ1-2, with no clear D. Germline V gives CDR1 DFQATT, CDR2 SNEGSKA (reference sequence). Between the trimmed V and J ends, which lost 1 base and 13 bases, there was a span of 13 bases. The CDR3 has 11 residues. The CDR3 DNA reads TGCAGTGCTAGAGGCCAGGCGTATCGCACCTTC. This codes for CSARGQAYRTF.

The chain links TRBV7-8 to TRBJ1-5; the match to TRBD1 covers 11 bases. The CDR3 extends over 21 amino acids. CDR1 and CDR2 (germline): SGHVS, FQNEAQ. J lost 5 bases, V lost 2 bases, and 20 bases had no gene match. The CDR3 loop reads CASSLKAHRTGTGGLDQPQHF. The CDR3 DNA follows: TGTGCCAGCAGCTTAAAGGCCCATCGGACGGGGACAGGGGGACTTGATCAGCCCCAGCATTTT.

The chain couples TRBV9 to TRBJ1-2; D is uncertain. Trimming stripped 7 bases from V and 1 base from J, with 26 bases between. Germline V gives CDR1 SGDLS, CDR2 YYNGEE. This CDR3 is 18 amino acids long. The DNA of the CDR3 is TGTGCCAGCGGTTCGATCCGGGATATCCATATACTTAACTATGGCTACACCTTC. Its translation is CASGSIRDIHILNYGYTF.

The V gene is TRBV2, the J gene TRBJ1-5; D not resolved. The V end lost 4 bases, the J end lost 6 bases, and 7 bases lay between the germline ends. CDR3 length: 12 amino acids. Germline-derived CDR1 and CDR2 are SNHLY and FYNNEI. CDR3 sequence reads: CASSAHGQPQHF. CDR3 DNA: TGTGCCAGCAGTGCACACGGTCAGCCCCAGCATTTT.

V usage is TRBV2 and J usage is TRBJ1-1, with a tentative D call TRBD1 (5 bases). The CDR3 length is 14 residues. Between the trimmed V and J ends, which lost 4 bases and 0 bases, there was a span of 9 bases. CDR1 is SNHLY and CDR2 is FYNNEI in the germline V gene. CDR3 loop: CASSVAGMNTEAFF. CDR3 DNA sequence: TGTGCCAGCAGTGTAGCAGGGATGAACACTGAAGCTTTCTTT.

This chain uses TRBV12-3 or TRBV12-4 with TRBJ2-7; D might be TRBD1 (5 bases). CDR3 length: 13 amino acids. Deletions cut 6 bases from V and 7 bases from J, with 16 bases between. Here the CDR3 reads CASSPPPGWEQYF. In DNA, the CDR3 is TGTGCCAGCAGCCCACCCCCAGGGTGGGAGCAGTACTTC.

This clone was observed a handful of times. The chain uses TRBV6-5 and TRBJ1-1, with D maybe TRBD1 (5 bases). Germline V CDR1 and CDR2: MNHEY, SVGAGI. The CDR3 loop spans 13 amino acids. Between the trimmed V and J ends, which lost 2 bases and 10 bases, there was a span of 14 bases. CDR3 amino acids: CASSYGDFTRAFF. The CDR3 bases are TGTGCCAGCAGTTACGGGGACTTTACTCGAGCTTTCTTT.